These 23 T cell receptor beta chains originate from one sample sequenced in a study of cytomegalovirus exposure and HLA in healthy donors. Use of 60 Vbeta and 13 Jbeta primers characterized the PCR. The assay was immunoSEQ multiplex PCR, and TCRdb's table has in-frame clones only and misses some. Of 60,000 or so clones in the sample, around three quarters were seen once. The sample comprised PBMCs. Receptors were obtained from a woman between 35 and 50 years old in good health and CMV-seropositive.

The genes are TRBV5-5 and TRBJ2-3; 13 bases are shared with TRBD2. V was clipped by 6 bases and J by 4 bases; unmatched bases: 5. The length of the CDR3 is 15 residues. Per germline, CDR1 SGHKS and CDR2 YYEKEE (reference sequence). DNA of the CDR3: TGTGCCAGCATCCGACTAGCGGGGGGTGCAGATACGCAGTATTTT. Translating gives CASIRLAGGADTQYF.

J is TRBJ1-2 and V is TRBV5-1, with a weak D call TRBD1 (6 bases). V dropped 0 bases and J dropped 3 bases, with 12 bases sitting between them. The germline V gene has CDR1 SGHRS and CDR2 YFSETQ. The CDR3 sequence is 15 residues long. DNA for the CDR3: TGCGCCAGCAGCTTGGGAGGGGGAGTGGACTATGGCTACACCTTC. Translation: CASSLGGGVDYGYTF.

V is TRBV7-9 and J is TRBJ1-1, with D maybe TRBD1 (5 bases). The CDR3 contains 14 residues. The V gene's germline CDR1 is SEHNR and CDR2 FQNEAQ (reference sequence). The V and J ends lost 1 base and 1 base respectively, with 7 bases between them. DNA of the CDR3: TGTGCCAGCAGCTTAGGGCAGGGGAACACTGAAGCTTTCTTT. Translation: CASSLGQGNTEAFF.

The gene calls are TRBV5-6 and TRBJ1-1, with TRBD1 matching over 8 bases. Germline CDR1 SGHDT, CDR2 YYEEEE. This CDR3 has 13 residues. The trim removed 3 bases at V and 7 bases at J, leaving 5 bases unmatched. In DNA form, the CDR3 reads TGTGCCAGCAGCTGGGACAGGTCGTTTGAAGCTTTCTTT. It is translated as CASSWDRSFEAFF.

The J gene is TRBJ1-2, the V gene TRBV29-1, with 7 bases aligning to TRBD1. V lost 6 bases to trimming and J lost 4 bases; unmatched junction nucleotides: 5. The germline gives CDR1 SQVTM, CDR2 ANQGSEA. The CDR3 is made up of 12 amino acids. CDR3 sequence: CSVIGDSYGYTF. The CDR3 DNA sequence: TGCAGCGTGATCGGGGACAGCTATGGCTACACCTTC.

The chain carries TRBV29-1 and TRBJ1-3; TRBD1 agrees at 11 bases. Per the germline V gene, CDR1 is SQVTM and CDR2 is ANQGSEA. The CDR3 loop spans 14 amino acids. The trim removed 4 bases at V and 2 bases at J, leaving 1 base unmatched. CDR3 region: CSVGDRGAGNTIYF. DNA for the CDR3: TGCAGCGTTGGGGACAGGGGGGCTGGAAACACCATATATTTT.

V gene TRBV5-1 combines with J gene TRBJ2-3; 7 bases align to TRBD2. Germline values: CDR1 SGHRS, CDR2 YFSETQ. There are 15 residues in the CDR3. Losses at the gene ends were 0 bases for V and 3 bases for J; bases not matched to a gene: 4. The CDR3 sequence: CASSLAGGGTDTQYF. In DNA, the CDR3 is TGCGCCAGCAGCTTGGCTGGCGGGGGTACAGATACGCAGTATTTT.

This clone appeared a single time. This chain links TRBV7-2 with TRBJ2-1; 8 nucleotides line up with TRBD2. CDR3 length: 15 amino acids. V dropped 7 bases and J dropped 2; count of bases not matched to a gene: 7. Germline-derived CDR1 and CDR2 are SGHTA and FQGNSA. Here the CDR3 reads CASTVIGGAYNEQFF. CDR3 sequence (DNA): TGTGCCAGCACCGTTATCGGGGGGGCCTACAATGAGCAGTTCTTC.

This clone was observed a single time. The chain joins TRBV6-1 to TRBJ1-5; the D gene is possibly TRBD1 (6 bases). V lost 8 bases, J lost 3 bases, and 14 bases lay in between. The CDR3 covers 14 residues. Germline V gene sequence: CDR1 MNHNS, CDR2 SASEGT. The CDR3 DNA follows: TGTGCCAGCTGTATGGACAGTTTCAATCAGCCCCAGCATTTT. Translating it yields CASCMDSFNQPQHF.

The V and J genes are TRBV9 and TRBJ1-5; 9 nucleotides align to TRBD1. With 5 bases clipped from V and 3 bases from J, the junction kept 6 bases outside the gene matches. The germline V gene encodes CDR1 SGDLS and CDR2 YYNGEE. CDR3 length: 15 residues. The CDR3 reads CASSARDRVNQPQHF. The CDR3 nucleotides are TGTGCCAGCAGTGCCCGGGACAGGGTCAATCAGCCCCAGCATTTT.

The chain combines TRBV5-1 with TRBJ1-5; D perhaps matches TRBD1 (5 bases). V lost 2 bases, J lost 1 base, and 10 bases lay in between. The CDR3 covers 15 residues. CDR1 SGHRS and CDR2 YFSETQ come from the germline V gene. This chain's CDR3 is CASSFGGESNQPQHF. CDR3 nucleotides: TGCGCCAGCAGCTTTGGGGGGGAAAGCAATCAGCCCCAGCATTTT. The entire variable domain, with the rest obtained from reference TRBV5-1 and TRBJ1-5, is as follows: KAGVTQTPRYLIKTRGQQVTLSCSPISGHRSVSWYQQTPGQGLQFLFEYFSETQRNKGNFPGRFSGRQFSNSRSEMNVSTLELGDSALYLCASSFGGESNQPQHFGDGTRLSIL.

This clone was seen more than once but under ten times. V gene TRBV7-8 combines with J gene TRBJ2-7; 7 bases are shared with TRBD1. The length of the CDR3 is 14 residues. After removal of 5 bases from V and 3 bases from J, the junction contained 7 bases not matched to a gene. From germline, CDR1 is SGHVS and CDR2 FQNEAQ. The CDR3 sequence is CASSRGQERYEQYF. CDR3 nucleotide sequence: TGTGCCAGCAGCCGTGGACAGGAACGCTACGAGCAGTACTTC. Based on the CDR3 plus reference TRBV7-8 and TRBJ2-7, the full variable domain is GAGVSQSPRYKVAKRGQDVALRCDPISGHVSLFWYQQALGQGPEFLTYFQNEAQLDKSGLPSDRFFAERPEGSVSTLKIQRTQQEDSAVYLCASSRGQERYEQYFGPGTRLTVT.

The table lists this clone with a count of one. The chain joins TRBV19 to TRBJ2-4; TRBD2 is a possible D gene (6 bases). CDR3 length: 15 residues. V was pared by 6 bases and J by 1 base, with 13 bases between. The germline V gene has CDR1 LNHDA and CDR2 SQIVND (reference sequence). CDR3 sequence: CASSHGGTAKNIQYF. The CDR3 DNA is TGTGCCAGTAGCCACGGGGGTACGGCCAAAAACATTCAGTACTTC.

This sequence joins TRBV9 and TRBJ1-3; tentative D call: TRBD1 (5 bases). Germline V lookup: CDR1 SGDLS, CDR2 YYNGEE. The CDR3 is made up of 15 amino acids. V was shortened by 4 bases and J by 0 bases, with 11 bases between the two germline ends. CDR3 region: CASSTQDLSGNTIYF. The CDR3 DNA sequence: TGTGCCAGCAGCACACAGGATCTCTCTGGAAACACCATATATTTT.

The chain employs TRBV6-6 and TRBJ2-7; tentatively, D is TRBD2 (5 bases). The CDR3 consists of 14 residues. The germline V gene has CDR1 MNHNY and CDR2 SVGAGI (reference sequence). V was pared by 6 bases and J by 3 bases, with 15 bases between. The chain's CDR3 is CASRVGVPFYEQYF. CDR3 nucleotides: TGTGCCAGCAGGGTCGGGGTTCCATTCTACGAGCAGTACTTC.

This clone was detected once. The J gene is TRBJ1-2, the V gene TRBV30; no reliable D call. CDR1 is GTSNPN, CDR2 SVGIG, per germline (reference sequence). Trimming shortened V by 0 bases and J by 4 bases, and 15 bases separated the two germline ends. This CDR3 region has 15 residues. The CDR3 coding sequence is TGTGCCTGGAGTGTCCTAGGCTCCCACTCCTATGGCTACACCTTC. Its protein is CAWSVLGSHSYGYTF.

This clone appeared a few times. This chain joins TRBV29-1 and TRBJ1-2; maybe TRBD1 (6 bases). The germline CDR1 and CDR2 sequences are SQVTM and ANQGSEA. The V end lost 4 bases, the J end lost 6 bases, and 9 bases lay between the germline ends. The CDR3 has 11 amino acids. CDR3 nucleotides: TGCAGCGTTGTGCAGGGGCATGGCTACACCTTC. This translates into CSVVQGHGYTF.

The J gene is TRBJ2-7, the V gene TRBV7-7; TRBD1 matches at 7 bases. CDR1 is SSHAT and CDR2 is FNYEAQ in the germline V gene (reference sequence). This CDR3 region has 12 residues. Written as DNA, the CDR3 is TGTGCTAGAGGGACAGAAATGTACGAGCAGTACTTC. Protein product: CARGTEMYEQYF.

This clone is a singleton in its sample. This chain joins TRBV4-3 and TRBJ2-7; TRBD2 is a possible D gene (5 bases). This CDR3 region has 15 residues. Germline V gene data show CDR1 as LGHNA and CDR2 as YSLEER. V was shortened by 1 base and J by 2 bases, with 12 bases between the two germline ends. The CDR3 bases are TGCGCCAGCAGCCAAGTAGCTCGGGGAACCTACGAGCAGTACTTC. Translating gives CASSQVARGTYEQYF.

This clone turned up a few times. The germline gene is not matched at one end of the junction; a read error may be the cause. The V and J genes are TRBV5-1 and TRBJ1-2, with 8 bases matching TRBD1. This CDR3 has 14 amino acids. CDR1 is SGHRS and CDR2 is YFSETQ in the germline V gene. The CDR3 spells CASSPTGGGYVYTF. The CDR3 nucleotides are TGCGCCAGCAGCCCCACAGGGGGAGGTTATGTCTACACCTTC. Full variable domain (remainder filled in from reference TRBV5-1 and TRBJ1-2): KAGVTQTPRYLIKTRGQQVTLSCSPISGHRSVSWYQQTPGQGLQFLFEYFSETQRNKGNFPGRFSGRQFSNSRSEMNVSTLELGDSALYLCASSPTGGGYVYTFGSGTRLTVV.

The gene calls are TRBV7-6 and TRBJ1-4, with D tentatively TRBD1 (6 bases). The CDR3 runs to 14 residues. The V gene lost 2 bases and the J gene lost 8 bases, with 12 bases spanning the gap. CDR1 is SGHVS, CDR2 FNYEAQ, per germline. The CDR3 DNA follows: TGTGCCAGCAGCTTAAAACAGGGCTGGGAAAAACTGTTTTTT. Its translation: CASSLKQGWEKLFF.

The rearrangement joins TRBV6-6 to TRBJ2-7, with TRBD2 matching 7 bases. Trimming at V came to 6 bases and at J to 3 bases, leaving 8 bases not matched to a gene. The germline gives CDR1 MNHNY, CDR2 SVGAGI (reference sequence). This CDR3 comprises 14 residues. In nucleotides, the CDR3 is TGTGCCAGCAGCCCTCAGGAGCGGGGCTACGAGCAGTACTTC. Translating gives CASSPQERGYEQYF.

The chain joins TRBV4-1 to TRBJ1-5, with a tentative D call TRBD1 (5 bases). The CDR3 has 13 amino acids. Trimming took off 2 bases at V and 11 bases at J, with 13 bases between the two ends. Germline V CDR1 and CDR2: MGHRA, YSYEKL. DNA of the CDR3: TGCGCCAGCAGCCAACTATATGGCAGGGCCCAGCATTTT. The encoded protein is CASSQLYGRAQHF.